The TCR beta chain under discussion was sequenced for a study of blood T cell repertoires in COVID-19. Study-wide background: Samples taken during acute and convalescent COVID-19 were collected in the United States, Italy and Spain. The analysed material was cDNA or gDNA that came from T cells, B-cell-depleted T cells, or PBMCs.

V lost 0 bases, J lost 3 bases, and 13 bases lay in between. Per germline, CDR1 SGHNT and CDR2 YYREEE (reference sequence). This CDR3 spans 15 amino acids. This clone appeared a few times. Per the authors' pipeline: Estimates of nucleated cell counts were drawn from the amplification of reference gene primers. Clones were sequenced by immunoSEQ multiplex PCR, and TCRdb holds only the in-frame ones, with some missing. V and J calls and clone size are given by that table; D and trimming were obtained from the DNA. The sample lists tens of thousands of clones, roughly 84% occurring once. J is TRBJ2-7 and V is TRBV5-4, with a tentative D call TRBD2 (5 bases). Sequenced material: peripheral blood. The clonotype originates from a man aged 50 or older with acute or convalescent COVID-19. For the CDR3, the DNA is TGTGCCAGCAGCTTGGTAGGCAGCGGCTACTACGAGCAGTACTTC. Translation gives CASSLVGSGYYEQYF.